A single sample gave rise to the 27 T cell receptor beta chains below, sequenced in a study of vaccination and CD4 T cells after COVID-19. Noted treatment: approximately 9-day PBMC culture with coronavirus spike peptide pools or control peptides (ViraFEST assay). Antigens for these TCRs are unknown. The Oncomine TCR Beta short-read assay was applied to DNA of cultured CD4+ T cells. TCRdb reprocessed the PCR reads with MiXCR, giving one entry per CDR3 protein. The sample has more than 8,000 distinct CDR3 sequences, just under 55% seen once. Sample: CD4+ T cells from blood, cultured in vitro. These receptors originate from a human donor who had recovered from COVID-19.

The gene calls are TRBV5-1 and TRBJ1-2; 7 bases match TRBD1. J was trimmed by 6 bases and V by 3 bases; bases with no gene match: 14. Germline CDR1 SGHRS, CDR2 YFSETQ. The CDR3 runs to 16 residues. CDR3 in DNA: TGCGCCAGCAGCTCGCGAGGGGGGACAGTCCTGCATGGCTACACCTTC. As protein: CASSSRGGTVLHGYTF.

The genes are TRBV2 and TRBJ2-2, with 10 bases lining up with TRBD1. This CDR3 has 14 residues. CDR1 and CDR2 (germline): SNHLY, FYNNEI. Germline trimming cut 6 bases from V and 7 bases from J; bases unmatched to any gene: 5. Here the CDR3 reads CASRRQGAGGELFF. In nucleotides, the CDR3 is TGTGCCAGCAGAAGACAGGGGGCGGGCGGGGAGCTGTTTTTT.

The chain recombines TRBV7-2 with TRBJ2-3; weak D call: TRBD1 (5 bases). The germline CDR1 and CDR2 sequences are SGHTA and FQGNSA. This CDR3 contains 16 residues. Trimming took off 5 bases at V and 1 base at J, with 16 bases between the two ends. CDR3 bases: TGTGCCAGCAGCGTCAGGAAGGGGCTGGGCACAGATACGCAGTATTTT. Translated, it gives CASSVRKGLGTDTQYF.

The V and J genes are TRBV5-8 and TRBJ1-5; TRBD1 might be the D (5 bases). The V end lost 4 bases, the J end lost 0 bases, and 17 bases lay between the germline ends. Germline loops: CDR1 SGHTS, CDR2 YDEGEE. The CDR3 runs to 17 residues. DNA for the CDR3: TGTGCCAGCAGCCGAAAAATTTTGGGGGGTAGCAATCAGCCCCAGCATTTT. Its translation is CASSRKILGGSNQPQHF.

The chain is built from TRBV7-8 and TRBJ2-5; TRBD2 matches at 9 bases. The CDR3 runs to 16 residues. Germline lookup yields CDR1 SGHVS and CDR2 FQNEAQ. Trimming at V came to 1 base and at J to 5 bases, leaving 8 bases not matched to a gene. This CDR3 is CASSLVPSGGMETQYF. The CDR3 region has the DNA TGTGCCAGCAGCTTAGTGCCCAGCGGGGGGATGGAGACCCAGTACTTC.

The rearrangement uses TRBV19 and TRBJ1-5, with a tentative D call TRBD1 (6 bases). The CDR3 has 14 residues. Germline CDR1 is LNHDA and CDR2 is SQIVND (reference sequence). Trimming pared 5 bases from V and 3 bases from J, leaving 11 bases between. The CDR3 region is CASSADSANQPQHF. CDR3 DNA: TGTGCCAGTAGTGCGGACAGTGCCAATCAGCCCCAGCATTTT. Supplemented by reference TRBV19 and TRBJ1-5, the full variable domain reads DGGITQSPKYLFRKEGQNVTLSCEQNLNHDAMYWYRQDPGQGLRLIYYSQIVNDFQKGDIAEGYSVSREKKESFPLTVTSAQKNPTAFYLCASSADSANQPQHFGDGTRLSIL.

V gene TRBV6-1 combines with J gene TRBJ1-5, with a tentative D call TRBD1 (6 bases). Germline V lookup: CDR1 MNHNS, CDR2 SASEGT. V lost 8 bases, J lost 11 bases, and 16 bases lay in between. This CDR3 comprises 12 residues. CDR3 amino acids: CASGGPNEAQHF. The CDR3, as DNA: TGTGCCAGCGGGGGGCCGAACGAGGCCCAGCATTTT.

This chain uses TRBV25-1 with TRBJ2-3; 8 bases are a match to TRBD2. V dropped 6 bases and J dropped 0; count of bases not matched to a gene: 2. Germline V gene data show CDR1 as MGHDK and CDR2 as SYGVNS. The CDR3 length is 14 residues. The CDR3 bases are TGTGCCAGCAGCAGCGGGGGCAGCACAGATACGCAGTATTTT. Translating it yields CASSSGGSTDTQYF.

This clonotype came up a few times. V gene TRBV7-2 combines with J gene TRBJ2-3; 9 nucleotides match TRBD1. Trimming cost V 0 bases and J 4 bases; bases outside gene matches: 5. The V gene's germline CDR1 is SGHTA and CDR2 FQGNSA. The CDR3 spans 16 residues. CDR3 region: CASSLAGTGRSDTQYF. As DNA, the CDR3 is TGTGCCAGCAGCTTAGCCGGGACAGGGCGGTCAGATACGCAGTATTTT.

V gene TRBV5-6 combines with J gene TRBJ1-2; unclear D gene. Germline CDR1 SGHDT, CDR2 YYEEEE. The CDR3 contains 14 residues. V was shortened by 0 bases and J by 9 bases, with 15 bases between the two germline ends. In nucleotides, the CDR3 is TGTGCCAGCAGCTTGGGGATAGGCTTGATGAGCTACACCTTC. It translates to CASSLGIGLMSYTF.

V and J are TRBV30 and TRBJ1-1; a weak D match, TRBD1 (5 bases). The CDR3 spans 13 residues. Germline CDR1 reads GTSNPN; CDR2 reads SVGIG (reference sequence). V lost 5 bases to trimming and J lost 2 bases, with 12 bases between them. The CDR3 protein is CAWGGLGNTEAFF. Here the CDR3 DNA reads TGTGCCTGGGGGGGACTGGGAAACACTGAAGCTTTCTTT.

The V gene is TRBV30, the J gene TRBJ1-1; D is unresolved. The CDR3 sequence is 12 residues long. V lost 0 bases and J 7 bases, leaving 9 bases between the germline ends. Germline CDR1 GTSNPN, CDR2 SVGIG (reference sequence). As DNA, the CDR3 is TGTGCCTGGAGTGTATGGCCGGGTGAAGCTTTCTTT. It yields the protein CAWSVWPGEAFF. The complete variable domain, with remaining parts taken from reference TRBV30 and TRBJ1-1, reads SQTIHQWPATLVQPVGSPLSLECTVEGTSNPNLYWYRQAAGRGLQLLFYSVGIGQISSEVPQNLSASRPQDRQFILSSKKLLLSDSGFYLCAWSVWPGEAFFGQGTRLTVV.

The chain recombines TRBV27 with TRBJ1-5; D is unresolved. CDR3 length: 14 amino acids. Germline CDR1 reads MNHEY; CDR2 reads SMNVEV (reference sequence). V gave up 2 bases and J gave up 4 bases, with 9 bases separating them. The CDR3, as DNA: TGTGCCAGCAGTTTAACGAACGGGAATCAGCCCCAGCATTTT. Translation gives CASSLTNGNQPQHF.

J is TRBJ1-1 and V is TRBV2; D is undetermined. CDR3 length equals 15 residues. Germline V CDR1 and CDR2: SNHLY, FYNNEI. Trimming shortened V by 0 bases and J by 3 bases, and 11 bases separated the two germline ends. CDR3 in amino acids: CASSEALRRDTEAFF. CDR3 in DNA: TGTGCCAGCAGTGAAGCGCTTAGGAGAGACACTGAAGCTTTCTTT.

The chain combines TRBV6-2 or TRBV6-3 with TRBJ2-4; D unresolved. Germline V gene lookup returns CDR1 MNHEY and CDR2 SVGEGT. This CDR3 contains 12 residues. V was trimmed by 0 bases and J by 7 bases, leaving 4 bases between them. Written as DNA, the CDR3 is TGTGCCAGCAGTTACTCGTTGAACATTCAGTACTTC. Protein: CASSYSLNIQYF.

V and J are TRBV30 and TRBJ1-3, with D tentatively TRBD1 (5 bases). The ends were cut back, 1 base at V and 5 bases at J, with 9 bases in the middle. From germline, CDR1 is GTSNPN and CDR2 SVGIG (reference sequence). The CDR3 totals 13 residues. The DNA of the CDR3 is TGTGCCTGGAGTGCTGACAGTCGAAACACCATATATTTT. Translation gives CAWSADSRNTIYF.

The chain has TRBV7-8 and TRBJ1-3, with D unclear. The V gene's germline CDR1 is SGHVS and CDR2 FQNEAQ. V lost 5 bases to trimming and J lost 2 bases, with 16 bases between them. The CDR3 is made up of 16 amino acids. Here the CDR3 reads CASSNRIAGPGNTIYF. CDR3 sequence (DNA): TGTGCCAGCAGCAATAGGATTGCAGGCCCTGGAAACACCATATATTTT. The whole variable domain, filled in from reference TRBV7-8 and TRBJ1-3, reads GAGVSQSPRYKVAKRGQDVALRCDPISGHVSLFWYQQALGQGPEFLTYFQNEAQLDKSGLPSDRFFAERPEGSVSTLKIQRTQQEDSAVYLCASSNRIAGPGNTIYFGEGSWLTVV.

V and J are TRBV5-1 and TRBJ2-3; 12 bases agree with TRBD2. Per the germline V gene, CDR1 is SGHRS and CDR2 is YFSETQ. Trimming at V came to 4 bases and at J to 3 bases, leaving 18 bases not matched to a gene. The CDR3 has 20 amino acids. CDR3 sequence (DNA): TGCGCCAGCAGCCCGGGCCTTAAAGGAACTAGCGGGGGGAAGACAGATACGCAGTATTTT. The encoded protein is CASSPGLKGTSGGKTDTQYF.

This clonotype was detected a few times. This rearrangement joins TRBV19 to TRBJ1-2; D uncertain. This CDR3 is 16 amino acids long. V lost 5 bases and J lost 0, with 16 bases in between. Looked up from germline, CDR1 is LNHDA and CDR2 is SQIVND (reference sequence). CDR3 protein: CASSSIGYPSNYGYTF. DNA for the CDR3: TGTGCCAGTAGTTCGATAGGTTACCCCTCTAACTATGGCTACACCTTC.

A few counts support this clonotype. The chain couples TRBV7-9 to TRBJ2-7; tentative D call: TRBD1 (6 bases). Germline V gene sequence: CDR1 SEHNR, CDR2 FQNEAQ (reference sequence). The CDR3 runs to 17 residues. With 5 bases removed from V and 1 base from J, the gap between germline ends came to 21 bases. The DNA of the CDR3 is TGTGCCAGCAGCCCTCGAACCGGGACAAGGAAATCCTACGAGCAGTACTTC. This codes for CASSPRTGTRKSYEQYF.

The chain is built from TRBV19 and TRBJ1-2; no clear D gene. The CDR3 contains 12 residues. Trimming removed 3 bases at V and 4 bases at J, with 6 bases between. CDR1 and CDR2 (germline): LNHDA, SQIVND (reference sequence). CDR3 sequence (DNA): TGTGCCAGTAGTATCGCTAGCTATGGCTACACCTTC. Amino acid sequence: CASSIASYGYTF.

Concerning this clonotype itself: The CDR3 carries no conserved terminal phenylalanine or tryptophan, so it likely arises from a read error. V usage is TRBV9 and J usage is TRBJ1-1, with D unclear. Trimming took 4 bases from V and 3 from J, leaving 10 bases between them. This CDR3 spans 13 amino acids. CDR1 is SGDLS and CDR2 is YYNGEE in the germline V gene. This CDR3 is CASSTGAYTEAFL. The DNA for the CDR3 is TGTGCCAGCAGCACCGGTGCGTACACTGAAGCTTTCCTT.

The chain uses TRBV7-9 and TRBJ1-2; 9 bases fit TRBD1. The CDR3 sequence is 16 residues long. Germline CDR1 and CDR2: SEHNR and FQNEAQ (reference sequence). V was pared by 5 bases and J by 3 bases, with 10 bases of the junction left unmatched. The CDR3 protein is CASSQTPGQGDYGYTF. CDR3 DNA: TGTGCCAGCAGCCAGACGCCGGGACAGGGTGACTATGGCTACACCTTC.

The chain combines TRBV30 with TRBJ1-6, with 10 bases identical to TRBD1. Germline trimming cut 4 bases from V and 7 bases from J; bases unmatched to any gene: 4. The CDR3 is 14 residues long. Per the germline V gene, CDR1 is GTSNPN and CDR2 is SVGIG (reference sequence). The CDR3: CAWMTGGPNSPLHF. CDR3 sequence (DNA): TGTGCCTGGATGACAGGGGGCCCGAATTCACCCCTCCACTTT.

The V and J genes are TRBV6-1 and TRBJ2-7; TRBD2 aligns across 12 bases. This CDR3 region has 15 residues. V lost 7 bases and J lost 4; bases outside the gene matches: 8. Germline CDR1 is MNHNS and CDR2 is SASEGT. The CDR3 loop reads CASTDPSGGVYEQYF. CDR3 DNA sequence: TGTGCCAGCACCGACCCTAGCGGGGGGGTATACGAGCAGTACTTC.

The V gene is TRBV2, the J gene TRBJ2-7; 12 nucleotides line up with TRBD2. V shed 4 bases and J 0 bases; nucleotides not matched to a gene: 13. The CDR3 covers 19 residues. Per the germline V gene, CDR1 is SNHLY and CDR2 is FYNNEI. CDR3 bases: TGTGCCAGCAGTGGGGGTATGGGACTAGCGGGCCCTAGCTCCTACGAGCAGTACTTC. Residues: CASSGGMGLAGPSSYEQYF. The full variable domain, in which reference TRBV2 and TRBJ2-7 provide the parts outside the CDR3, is EPEVTQTPSHQVTQMGQEVILRCVPISNHLYFYWYRQILGQKVEFLVSFYNNEISEKSEIFDDQFSVERPDGSNFTLKIRSTKLEDSAMYFCASSGGMGLAGPSSYEQYFGPGTRLTVT.

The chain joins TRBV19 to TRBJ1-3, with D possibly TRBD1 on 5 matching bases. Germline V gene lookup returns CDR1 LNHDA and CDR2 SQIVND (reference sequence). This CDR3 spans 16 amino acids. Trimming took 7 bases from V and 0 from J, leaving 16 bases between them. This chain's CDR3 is CASTRQTLSSGNTIYF. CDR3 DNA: TGTGCCAGTACTCGACAGACTCTAAGCTCTGGAAACACCATATATTTT.